The clone carrying this T cell receptor (beta chain) was found many times. As yet, its antigen is unknown. The sample originates from a study of beta chain features in type 1 diabetes. About the study: The study found patients and healthy donors alike in age, gender and cell yields.

Study-wide points: A pattern of fewer insertions and more deletions at VDJ junctions was seen in type 1 diabetes patients.

Using CD45RO/CCR7/CD25/CD127/CD95/CD27, CD4+ naive, central memory, regulatory and stem cell-like memory cells were sorted. Every isolated RNA sample was fully reverse transcribed, so sequencing captured expressed TCRB transcripts. The repertoire was sequenced with immunoSEQ multiplex PCR; TCRdb's copy has only in-frame clones and lacks some. The table records 130,000 to 150,000 clones, 6.9% of them present only once. The clonotype comes from a young woman in good health. Material: central memory CD4+ T cells from blood.

The CDR3 region is CAWSVIQGVHYEQYF. The CDR3 DNA reads TGTGCCTGGAGTGTAATACAGGGGGTACATTACGAGCAGTACTTC. The rearrangement joins TRBV30 to TRBJ2-7; 8 bases map to TRBD1. The length of the CDR3 is 15 residues. CDR1 is GTSNPN and CDR2 is SVGIG in the germline V gene (reference sequence). V was clipped by 0 bases and J by 4 bases; unmatched bases: 8.